This passage covers 19 T cell receptor beta chains from one sample sequenced in a study of T cells in localized non-small cell lung cancer. Sequencing was performed with immunoSEQ multiplex PCR; in TCRdb, only in-frame clones are kept and a portion is missing. The table records tens of thousands of clones, over 75% of them present only once. Sequencing was performed on peripheral blood, taken before any cancer treatment. Receptor source: a male donor at least 60 years old with stage III squamous cell lung carcinoma.

The chain has TRBV6-1 and TRBJ2-3, with a tentative D call TRBD2 (5 bases). V gave up 8 bases and J gave up 1 base, with 16 bases separating them. The germline V gene encodes CDR1 MNHNS and CDR2 SASEGT. The CDR3 loop spans 15 amino acids. Here the CDR3 DNA reads TGTGCCAGCGACGGGCGGGCACTCGGCACAGATACGCAGTATTTT. Protein: CASDGRALGTDTQYF.

The chain has TRBV11-2 and TRBJ1-1, with D hard to call. The CDR3 is 13 residues long. V was cut by 1 base and J by 5 bases, with 8 bases left in between. Germline assignment: CDR1 SGHAT and CDR2 FQNNGV. CDR3 sequence: CASSLGSSTEAFF. The CDR3 nucleotides read TGTGCCAGCAGCTTAGGGTCCAGTACTGAAGCTTTCTTT. The complete variable domain, with remaining parts taken from reference TRBV11-2 and TRBJ1-1, reads EAGVAQSPRYKIIEKRQSVAFWCNPISGHATLYWYQQILGQGPKLLIQFQNNGVVDDSQLPKDRFSAERLKGVDSTLKIQPAKLEDSAVYLCASSLGSSTEAFFGQGTRLTVV.

V is TRBV28 and J is TRBJ2-7; 11 positions agree with TRBD2. Germline CDR1 and CDR2: MDHEN and SYDVKM. The J segment lost 4 bases and the V segment lost 5 bases, leaving 4 bases of the junction unmatched. CDR3 length equals 14 residues. CDR3 nucleotides: TGTGCCAGCAGTCCGACTAGCGGGAAATACGAGCAGTACTTC. The encoded protein is CASSPTSGKYEQYF.

This chain joins TRBV5-5 and TRBJ2-1; TRBD2 might be the D (5 bases). Germline V CDR1 and CDR2: SGHKS, YYEKEE (reference sequence). V was pared by 2 bases and J by 2 bases, with 11 bases between. This CDR3 spans 15 amino acids. This CDR3 reads CASSFLAQTYNEQFF. CDR3 DNA: TGTGCCAGCAGCTTCCTAGCACAGACCTACAATGAGCAGTTCTTC.

The V call is TRBV7-9, the J call TRBJ2-5, with D uncertain. CDR1 is SEHNR, CDR2 FQNEAQ, per germline (reference sequence). CDR3 length: 12 amino acids. The V end was cut by 5 bases, the J end by 0 bases, with 4 bases between. The CDR3 here is CASSENQETQYF. The CDR3 bases are TGTGCCAGCAGCGAGAACCAAGAGACCCAGTACTTC.

The chain couples TRBV2 to TRBJ1-2; 10 bases match TRBD1. The CDR3 sequence is 15 residues long. Germline CDR1 and CDR2: SNHLY and FYNNEI. After removal of 3 bases from V and 7 bases from J, the junction contained 8 bases not matched to a gene. CDR3 region: CASSDQLTGGSGYTF. The DNA for the CDR3 is TGTGCCAGCAGTGACCAATTGACAGGGGGCAGTGGCTACACCTTC.

The chain carries TRBV27 and TRBJ1-3; the D is unclear. The germline V and J ends were trimmed by 6 bases and 6 bases, with 6 bases remaining between them. This CDR3 comprises 11 residues. Germline CDR1 MNHEY, CDR2 SMNVEV (reference sequence). CDR3 region: CASRSANTIYF. The CDR3 DNA reads TGTGCCAGCAGATCGGCAAACACCATATATTTT.

This chain links TRBV7-3 with TRBJ2-1; the match to TRBD2 covers 7 bases. The CDR3 consists of 13 residues. With 5 bases clipped from V and 10 bases from J, the junction kept 8 bases outside the gene matches. The germline CDR1 and CDR2 sequences are SGHTA and FQGTGA. The CDR3 nucleotides read TGTGCCAGCAGCAACCTAGGGGAGGGGGAGCAGTTCTTC. Encoded protein: CASSNLGEGEQFF.

A single count supports this clone. This chain links TRBV2 with TRBJ2-5; D unclear. Trimming stripped 10 bases from V and 2 bases from J, with 5 bases between. This CDR3 is 10 amino acids long. Per germline, CDR1 SNHLY and CDR2 FYNNEI. CDR3 bases: TGTGCCATCCTACAAGAGACCCAGTACTTC. Translated: CAILQETQYF.

V usage is TRBV5-4 and J usage is TRBJ2-7; 12 bases are a match to TRBD2. Germline CDR1 is SGHNT and CDR2 is YYREEE (reference sequence). V lost 4 bases, J lost 6 bases, and 5 bases stayed unmatched. The CDR3 loop spans 14 amino acids. CDR3 DNA sequence: TGTGCCAGCAGCCTCCGGACTAGCGGGACCGAGCAGTACTTC. It translates to CASSLRTSGTEQYF.

V and J are TRBV6-5 and TRBJ1-1; TRBD1 agrees at 9 bases. The CDR3 length is 13 residues. From germline, CDR1 is MNHEY and CDR2 SVGAGI. Trimming removed 6 bases from V and 1 base from J; junction bases left unmatched: 0. The CDR3 here is CASRDRGNTEAFF. CDR3 in DNA: TGTGCCAGCAGGGACAGGGGGAACACTGAAGCTTTCTTT.

This clone has a handful of counts. The J gene is TRBJ2-1, the V gene TRBV6-1; D tentatively reads TRBD1 or TRBD2 (6 bases each). The CDR3 has 16 residues. The V gene's germline CDR1 is MNHNS and CDR2 SASEGT. Trimming took 4 bases from V and 7 from J, leaving 20 bases between them. CDR3: CASSGFGGGNRNEQFF. DNA of the CDR3: TGTGCCAGCAGTGGGTTTGGAGGGGGGAACCGAAATGAGCAGTTCTTC.

This chain connects TRBV4-2 to TRBJ1-5; weak D call: TRBD1 (5 bases). The V end was cut by 0 bases, the J end by 3 bases, with 9 bases between. This CDR3 is 15 amino acids long. Germline V lookup: CDR1 LGHNA, CDR2 YNFKEQ. CDR3 DNA: TGTGCCAGCAGCCAAGAGGGGGGGACCAATCAGCCCCAGCATTTT. It encodes CASSQEGGTNQPQHF.

The genes are TRBV29-1 and TRBJ2-5; D is unclear. The germline V gene encodes CDR1 SQVTM and CDR2 ANQGSEA. The CDR3 runs to 13 residues. Deletions cut 2 bases from V and 5 bases from J, with 12 bases between. The CDR3 DNA follows: TGCAGCGTTGAAAGAGCGATAGGCGAGACCCAGTACTTC. The encoded protein is CSVERAIGETQYF.

This chain uses TRBV5-1 with TRBJ2-3, with TRBD2 matching 7 bases. The V gene end was trimmed by 0 bases and the J gene end by 5 bases; junction bases not matched to a gene: 6. The CDR3 is made up of 15 amino acids. The germline CDR1 and CDR2 sequences are SGHRS and YFSETQ. The CDR3 reads CASSLEGLGEDTQYF. For the CDR3, the DNA is TGCGCCAGCAGCTTGGAAGGACTAGGGGAAGATACGCAGTATTTT.

The rearrangement uses TRBV7-2 and TRBJ2-5; a possible D gene is TRBD1 (5 bases). Germline V gene lookup returns CDR1 SGHTA and CDR2 FQGNSA. The CDR3 has 15 residues. V lost 3 bases and J lost 5, with 16 bases in between. The CDR3 region has the DNA TGTGCCAGCAGCTTTTTTAAGGGGAAGGGTGAGACCCAGTACTTC. Protein product: CASSFFKGKGETQYF.

The chain combines TRBV19 with TRBJ1-1, with 7 bases aligning to TRBD1. V lost 6 bases to trimming and J lost 8 bases; unmatched junction nucleotides: 15. The CDR3 covers 15 residues. Germline values: CDR1 LNHDA, CDR2 SQIVND (reference sequence). CDR3 sequence reads: CASRESTGPATEAFF. CDR3 DNA sequence: TGTGCCAGTAGAGAATCGACAGGGCCGGCAACAGAAGCTTTCTTT.

The V and J genes are TRBV9 and TRBJ2-2, with 7 bases matching TRBD1. The CDR3 loop spans 15 amino acids. Losses at the gene ends were 2 bases for V and 1 base for J; bases not matched to a gene: 2. CDR1 is SGDLS and CDR2 is YYNGEE in the germline V gene. CDR3 DNA sequence: TGTGCCAGCAGCGTGGGACAGCTGAACACCGGGGAGCTGTTTTTT. Its protein product is CASSVGQLNTGELFF.

The chain carries TRBV9 and TRBJ2-1; D not certain. This CDR3 contains 16 residues. Trimming took off 0 bases at V and 7 bases at J, with 17 bases between the two ends. Germline V gene data show CDR1 as SGDLS and CDR2 as YYNGEE. This CDR3 reads CASSVGRPETKNEQFF. DNA for the CDR3: TGTGCCAGCAGCGTAGGTAGGCCTGAGACCAAAAATGAGCAGTTCTTC.